This T cell receptor beta chain originates from a study of beta chain features in type 1 diabetes. Study context: All samples together contributed 90 million to 130 million sorted cells for examination. Study-level points and caveats: The study found fewer insertions and more deletions at VDJ junctions in type 1 diabetes patients. Moderate but significant shortening of TCRB CDR3s was recorded in all four CD4+ subsets from Type 1 diabetes patients.

The germline CDR1 and CDR2 sequences are LNHDA and SQIVND (reference sequence). The CDR3 length is 12 residues. Trimming pared 9 bases from V and 4 bases from J, leaving 12 bases between. The whole isolated RNA underwent reverse transcription, so sequencing captured expressed TCRB transcripts. The repertoire was sequenced with immunoSEQ multiplex PCR; TCRdb's copy has only in-frame clones and lacks some. The data contain 620,000 or so clones, around 15% of them singletons. As regards this clone: Its cognate antigen is unknown.

The sample comprised naive CD4+ T cells from blood. The clonotype originates from a man younger than 30 in good health. This chain joins TRBV19 and TRBJ2-5; D possibly corresponds to TRBD1 (6 bases). The CDR3 nucleotides are TGTGCCAGCCAAACAGGGACAGAGACCCAGTACTTC. Translated: CASQTGTETQYF. The variable domain in full, with the rest retrieved from reference TRBV19 and TRBJ2-5, is DGGITQSPKYLFRKEGQNVTLSCEQNLNHDAMYWYRQDPGQGLRLIYYSQIVNDFQKGDIAEGYSVSREKKESFPLTVTSAQKNPTAFYLCASQTGTETQYFGPGTRLLVL.